These 29 T cell receptor beta chains were all obtained from the same sample, sequenced in a study of cytomegalovirus exposure and HLA in healthy donors. Libraries were prepared by immunoSEQ multiplex PCR; TCRdb keeps only in-frame clonotypes and omits some of them. The table includes 330,000 or so clones, about nine tenths detected once. The sequenced sample consisted of PBMCs. These receptors came from a woman younger than 35 in good health and CMV-seronegative.

V is TRBV7-2 and J is TRBJ2-3, with TRBD2 matching over 8 bases. This CDR3 is 15 amino acids long. The V segment lost 6 bases and the J segment 2 bases; nucleotides outside the gene matches: 7. Germline values: CDR1 SGHTA, CDR2 FQGNSA. The CDR3 nucleotides read TGTGCCAGCAGGAGAAGCGGGAGCTCCACAGATACGCAGTATTTT. Translation: CASRRSGSSTDTQYF.

This clone was recorded once. V gene TRBV4-2 combines with J gene TRBJ2-1; TRBD2 aligns across 8 bases. Germline lookup yields CDR1 LGHNA and CDR2 YNFKEQ. Unmatched junction bases numbered 6, after V lost 0 bases and J lost 5 bases. This CDR3 region has 16 residues. The CDR3: CASSQDGIAGNNEQFF. In DNA, the CDR3 is TGTGCCAGCAGCCAAGATGGGATAGCGGGAAACAATGAGCAGTTCTTC.

The chain links TRBV11-3 to TRBJ2-7; 7 bases fit TRBD1. This CDR3 region has 13 residues. Germline assignment: CDR1 SGHNT and CDR2 YENEEA. Losses at the gene ends were 4 bases for V and 3 bases for J; bases not matched to a gene: 3. CDR3 coding DNA: TGTGCCAGCAGCTCTACAGGGGACTACGAGCAGTACTTC. Residues: CASSSTGDYEQYF.

This sequence joins TRBV7-2 and TRBJ2-1, with 7 bases aligning to TRBD2. V lost 1 base and J lost 10; bases outside the gene matches: 7. Germline assignment: CDR1 SGHTA and CDR2 FQGNSA. The CDR3 runs 14 residues. CDR3 DNA sequence: TGTGCCAGCAGCTTAGAGGGCGGGAGTGGCGAGCAGTTCTTC. Protein product: CASSLEGGSGEQFF.

The chain has TRBV15 and TRBJ2-3, with TRBD2 matching 12 bases. Germline-derived CDR1 and CDR2 are LNHNV and YYDKDF (reference sequence). The V segment lost 3 bases and the J segment 3 bases; nucleotides outside the gene matches: 1. CDR3 length: 15 residues. CDR3 protein: CATSRGLAGTDTQYF. For the CDR3, the DNA is TGTGCCACCAGCAGGGGACTAGCGGGTACAGATACGCAGTATTTT.

This clone occurred once. V usage is TRBV28 and J usage is TRBJ2-2; 8 positions agree with TRBD2. Germline V gene sequence: CDR1 MDHEN, CDR2 SYDVKM. The V segment lost 6 bases and the J segment 6 bases; nucleotides outside the gene matches: 9. CDR3 length: 15 residues. In DNA form, the CDR3 reads TGTGCCAGCAGCCTAACGGGAGGGCCTCCCGGGGAGCTGTTTTTT. Translating it yields CASSLTGGPPGELFF.

The V and J genes are TRBV6-1 and TRBJ2-7; D might be TRBD2 (7 bases). V was shortened by 1 base and J by 5 bases, with 15 bases between the two germline ends. The CDR3 contains 15 residues. The germline V gene has CDR1 MNHNS and CDR2 SASEGT. CDR3 region: CASSEGGGRGDEQYF. CDR3 nucleotides: TGTGCCAGCAGTGAAGGGGGGGGCAGGGGCGACGAGCAGTACTTC.

Only a few counts were recorded for this clone. The chain employs TRBV2 and TRBJ2-7, with D possibly being TRBD2 (6 bases). V shed 3 bases and J shed 5 bases, with 17 bases lying between them. CDR1 SNHLY and CDR2 FYNNEI come from the germline V gene. The CDR3 runs 15 residues. Here the CDR3 reads CASSDYGGSVDEQYF. DNA for the CDR3: TGTGCCAGCAGTGATTACGGGGGAAGCGTGGACGAGCAGTACTTC.

The rearrangement joins TRBV13 to TRBJ1-1, with TRBD1 matching 7 bases. CDR1 and CDR2 (germline): PRHDT, FYEKMQ (reference sequence). The trim removed 2 bases at V and 6 bases at J, leaving 12 bases unmatched. CDR3 size: 16 residues. The CDR3 here is CASSLRRGRVSAEAFF. DNA of the CDR3: TGTGCCAGCAGCTTAAGAAGGGGGCGCGTGTCGGCTGAAGCTTTCTTT.

The V and J genes are TRBV6-6 and TRBJ2-7; no reliable D call. The germline V and J ends were trimmed by 5 bases and 2 bases, with 19 bases remaining between them. The CDR3 has 16 residues. The germline gives CDR1 MNHNY, CDR2 SVGAGI (reference sequence). The CDR3 DNA follows: TGTGCCAGCAGTACGTCCCGGGTTGGGTTGGCCTACGAGCAGTACTTC. Protein sequence: CASSTSRVGLAYEQYF.

V gene TRBV4-3 combines with J gene TRBJ2-1; D might be TRBD2 (5 bases). Germline CDR1 LGHNA, CDR2 YSLEER. Trimming pared 1 base from V and 5 bases from J, leaving 9 bases between. The CDR3 totals 14 residues. CDR3 amino acids: CASSQGERNNEQFF. The CDR3 region has the DNA TGCGCCAGCAGCCAAGGGGAGAGGAACAATGAGCAGTTCTTC.

The rearrangement links TRBV7-2 to TRBJ2-7, with 8 bases fitting TRBD1. Trimming at V came to 5 bases and at J to 6 bases, leaving 9 bases not matched to a gene. Germline CDR1 and CDR2: SGHTA and FQGNSA. This CDR3 is built from 14 residues. The CDR3 DNA reads as TGTGCCAGCAGCGGCACCGGGACAGGTAGCGAGCAGTACTTC. Residues: CASSGTGTGSEQYF.

The chain has TRBV5-1 and TRBJ2-7; D possibly corresponds to TRBD1 (5 bases). V was clipped by 2 bases and J by 3 bases, with 12 bases between them. The CDR3 loop spans 14 amino acids. Germline assignment: CDR1 SGHRS and CDR2 YFSETQ. The CDR3 spells CASSFARTRYEQYF. The DNA for the CDR3 is TGCGCCAGCAGCTTCGCTAGGACACGCTACGAGCAGTACTTC.

The J gene is TRBJ2-7, the V gene TRBV29-1; weak D call: TRBD2 (6 bases). CDR1 SQVTM and CDR2 ANQGSEA come from the germline V gene. The CDR3 contains 12 residues. Trimming removed 5 bases at V and 3 bases at J, with 11 bases between. CDR3 bases: TGCAGCGTTCGGGAGTCTCACTACGAGCAGTACTTC. It yields the protein CSVRESHYEQYF.

The rearrangement uses TRBV27 and TRBJ2-5, with D perhaps TRBD2 (5 bases). V lost 0 bases and J 2 bases, leaving 13 bases between the germline ends. The CDR3 spans 16 residues. Germline V gene sequence: CDR1 MNHEY, CDR2 SMNVEV (reference sequence). As DNA, the CDR3 is TGTGCCAGCAGTTTATCGATGAATAGCGTACAAGAGACCCAGTACTTC. Protein sequence: CASSLSMNSVQETQYF.

This clone was counted between two and nine times. V is TRBV5-6 and J is TRBJ2-7; TRBD1 might be the D (5 bases). Trimming removed 0 bases from V and 0 bases from J, with 7 bases in between. The CDR3 has 14 residues. Looked up from germline, CDR1 is SGHDT and CDR2 is YYEEEE. This CDR3 is CASSLVRGSYEQYF. The CDR3 DNA sequence: TGTGCCAGCAGCTTGGTAAGGGGCTCCTACGAGCAGTACTTC.

V and J are TRBV6-5 and TRBJ1-1; TRBD1 matches at 7 bases. After removal of 6 bases from V and 2 bases from J, the junction contained 6 bases not matched to a gene. The CDR3 is made up of 14 amino acids. CDR1 and CDR2 from the germline V gene are MNHEY and SVGAGI. CDR3 region: CASRLRGVNTEAFF. DNA for the CDR3: TGTGCCAGCAGACTCAGGGGGGTTAACACTGAAGCTTTCTTT.

The gene calls are TRBV9 and TRBJ1-1; tentatively, D is TRBD1 (5 bases). The V end was cut by 0 bases, the J end by 3 bases, with 12 bases between. CDR3 length: 15 amino acids. The germline V gene has CDR1 SGDLS and CDR2 YYNGEE. CDR3 protein: CASSVVGGGYTEAFF. For the CDR3, the DNA is TGTGCCAGCAGCGTAGTCGGCGGGGGGTACACTGAAGCTTTCTTT.

The V call is TRBV6-1, the J call TRBJ2-7, with D possibly being TRBD1 (6 bases). V gave up 10 bases and J gave up 0 bases, with 13 bases separating them. There are 13 residues in the CDR3. Per germline, CDR1 MNHNS and CDR2 SASEGT. The CDR3 DNA follows: TGTGCCACCGGAGACAGGAACTCCTACGAGCAGTACTTC. The encoded protein is CATGDRNSYEQYF.

The chain is built from TRBV28 and TRBJ2-7; D perhaps matches TRBD2 (6 bases). This CDR3 region has 15 residues. Germline lookup yields CDR1 MDHEN and CDR2 SYDVKM. The V end was cut by 6 bases, the J end by 4 bases, with 19 bases between. The DNA of the CDR3 is TGTGCCAGCAGCTCTGGGGGGACGGAAAGATACGAGCAGTACTTC. Translating gives CASSSGGTERYEQYF.

V gene TRBV27 combines with J gene TRBJ1-2, with D unclear. This CDR3 is 13 amino acids long. In germline, CDR1 is MNHEY, CDR2 SMNVEV (reference sequence). V lost 3 bases and J lost 4, with 9 bases in between. The CDR3 sequence: CASSLYRGYGYTF. CDR3 sequence (DNA): TGTGCCAGCAGTTTGTACCGAGGCTATGGCTACACCTTC.

This clone was seen once. This chain connects TRBV27 to TRBJ2-5, with D tentatively TRBD2 (5 bases). Trimming removed 2 bases at V and 5 bases at J, with 15 bases between. The CDR3 is 15 residues long. CDR1 and CDR2 from the germline V gene are MNHEY and SMNVEV (reference sequence). In nucleotides, the CDR3 is TGTGCCAGCAGTTTAAAACTGGACTTTGTCGAGACCCAGTACTTC. It is translated as CASSLKLDFVETQYF.

Worth noting for this clone: A junction boundary mismatches the germline segment, possibly from a read error. The V and J genes are TRBV7-7 and TRBJ2-7, with 8 bases identical to TRBD2. Germline CDR1 reads SSHAT; CDR2 reads FNYEAQ (reference sequence). The CDR3 is 14 residues long. CDR3 DNA: TGTGCTAGCAGCGCAGGAGCGGGGGACTACGAGCAGTACTTC. Amino acids: CASSAGAGDYEQYF.

The V and J genes are TRBV2 and TRBJ2-1; D ambiguous. The CDR3 runs to 11 residues. V gave up 6 bases and J gave up 3 bases, with 3 bases separating them. In germline, CDR1 is SNHLY, CDR2 FYNNEI. DNA of the CDR3: TGTGCCAGCAGCAGCTACAATGAGCAGTTCTTC. This encodes CASSSYNEQFF. The whole variable domain, filled in from reference TRBV2 and TRBJ2-1, reads EPEVTQTPSHQVTQMGQEVILRCVPISNHLYFYWYRQILGQKVEFLVSFYNNEISEKSEIFDDQFSVERPDGSNFTLKIRSTKLEDSAMYFCASSSYNEQFFGPGTRLTVL.

The chain joins TRBV29-1 to TRBJ2-7, with 14 bases lining up with TRBD2. V gave up 6 bases and J gave up 1 base; unmatched junction bases: 11. Looked up from germline, CDR1 is SQVTM and CDR2 is ANQGSEA. CDR3 length: 17 residues. CDR3 amino acids: CSVGGTGTSGRSYEQYF. CDR3 sequence (DNA): TGCAGCGTGGGCGGGACAGGGACTAGCGGGAGATCCTACGAGCAGTACTTC.

V usage is TRBV7-3 and J usage is TRBJ2-2, with TRBD1 matching over 9 bases. This CDR3 region has 15 residues. Germline CDR1 reads SGHTA; CDR2 reads FQGTGA. Trimming cost V 5 bases and J 5 bases; bases outside gene matches: 6. The CDR3 loop is CASSIGQGRTGELFF. The CDR3 nucleotides are TGTGCCAGCAGCATCGGACAGGGGAGGACCGGGGAGCTGTTTTTT.

The CDR3 sequence is CASSLLAGGVETQYF. In DNA form, the CDR3 reads TGTGCCAGCAGTTTGCTAGCGGGAGGGGTGGAGACCCAGTACTTC. The gene calls are TRBV6-5 and TRBJ2-5; 12 bases fit TRBD2. Germline CDR1 is MNHEY and CDR2 is SVGAGI. The trim removed 4 bases at V and 5 bases at J, leaving 5 bases unmatched. CDR3 size: 15 residues.

The rearrangement links TRBV29-1 to TRBJ2-7, with TRBD1 matching over 9 bases. Germline V gives CDR1 SQVTM, CDR2 ANQGSEA. V was pared by 4 bases and J by 1 base, with 5 bases of the junction left unmatched. CDR3 length: 14 residues. CDR3 in amino acids: CSVVLQGASYEQYF. In DNA form, the CDR3 reads TGCAGCGTTGTATTACAGGGGGCTTCCTACGAGCAGTACTTC.

A remark on this clone: Sequence at one end of the junction differs from germline and may be a read error. The chain employs TRBV20-1 and TRBJ2-7, with TRBD1 as a possible D gene (6 bases). This CDR3 is 11 amino acids long. Germline CDR1 reads DFQATT; CDR2 reads SNEGSKA (reference sequence). As DNA, the CDR3 is TGCAGTGCTAGAGAGCCGGGACAATTCGGCTTC. Translated: CSAREPGQFGF.